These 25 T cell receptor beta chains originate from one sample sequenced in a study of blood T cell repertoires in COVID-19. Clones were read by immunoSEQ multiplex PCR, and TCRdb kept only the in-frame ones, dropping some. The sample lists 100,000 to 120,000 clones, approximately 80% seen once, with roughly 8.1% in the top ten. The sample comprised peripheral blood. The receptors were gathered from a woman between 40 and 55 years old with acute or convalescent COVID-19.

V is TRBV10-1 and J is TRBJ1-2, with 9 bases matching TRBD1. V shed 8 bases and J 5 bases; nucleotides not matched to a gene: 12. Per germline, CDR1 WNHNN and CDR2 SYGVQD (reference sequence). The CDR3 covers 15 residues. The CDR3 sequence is CASGVSGTGSYGYTF. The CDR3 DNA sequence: TGCGCCAGCGGGGTTTCCGGGACAGGGAGTTATGGCTACACCTTC.

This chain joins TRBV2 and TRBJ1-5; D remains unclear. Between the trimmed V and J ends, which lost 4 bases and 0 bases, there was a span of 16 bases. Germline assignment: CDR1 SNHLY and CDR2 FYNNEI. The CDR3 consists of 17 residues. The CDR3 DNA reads TGTGCCAGCAGTGTGTCCGGGTCCACTTATAGCAATCAGCCCCAGCATTTT. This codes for CASSVSGSTYSNQPQHF.

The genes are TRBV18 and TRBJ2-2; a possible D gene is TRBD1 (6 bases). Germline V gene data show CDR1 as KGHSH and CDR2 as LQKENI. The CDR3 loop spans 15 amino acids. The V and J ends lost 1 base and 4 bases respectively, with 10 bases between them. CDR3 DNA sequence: TGTGCCAGCTCACCACTGGGGGCAGGCACCGGGGAGCTGTTTTTT. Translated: CASSPLGAGTGELFF.

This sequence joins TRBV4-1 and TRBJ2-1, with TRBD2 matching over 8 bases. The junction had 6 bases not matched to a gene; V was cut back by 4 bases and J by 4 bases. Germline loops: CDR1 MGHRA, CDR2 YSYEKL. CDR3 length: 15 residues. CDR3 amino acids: CASSPRTSPYNEQFF. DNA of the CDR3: TGCGCCAGCAGCCCGCGGACTAGCCCTTACAATGAGCAGTTCTTC.

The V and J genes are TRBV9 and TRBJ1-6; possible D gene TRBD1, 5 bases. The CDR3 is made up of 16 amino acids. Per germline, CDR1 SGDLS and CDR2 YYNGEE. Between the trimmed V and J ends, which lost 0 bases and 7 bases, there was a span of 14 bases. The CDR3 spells CASSVGGEIRNSPLHF. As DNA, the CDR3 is TGTGCCAGCAGCGTAGGGGGGGAGATAAGGAATTCACCCCTCCACTTT.

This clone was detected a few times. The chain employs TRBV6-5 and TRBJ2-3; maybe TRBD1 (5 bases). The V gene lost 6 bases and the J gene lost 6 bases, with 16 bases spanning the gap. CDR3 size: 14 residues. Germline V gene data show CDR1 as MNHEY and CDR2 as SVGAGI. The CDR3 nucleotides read TGTGCCAGCAGCCTCGGACATTCGGTGGATACGCAGTATTTT. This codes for CASSLGHSVDTQYF.

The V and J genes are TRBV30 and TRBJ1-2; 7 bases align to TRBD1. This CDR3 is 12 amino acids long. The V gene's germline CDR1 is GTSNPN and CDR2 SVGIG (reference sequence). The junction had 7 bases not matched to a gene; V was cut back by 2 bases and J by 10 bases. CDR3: CAWSQRGGDYTF. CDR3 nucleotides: TGTGCCTGGAGTCAACGAGGGGGCGACTACACCTTC.

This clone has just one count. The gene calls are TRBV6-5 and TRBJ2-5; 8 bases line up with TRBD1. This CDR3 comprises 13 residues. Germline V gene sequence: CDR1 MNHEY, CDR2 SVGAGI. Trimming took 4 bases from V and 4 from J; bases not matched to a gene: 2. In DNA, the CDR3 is TGTGCCAGCAGTTTCAGGGGGCTAGAGACCCAGTACTTC. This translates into CASSFRGLETQYF.

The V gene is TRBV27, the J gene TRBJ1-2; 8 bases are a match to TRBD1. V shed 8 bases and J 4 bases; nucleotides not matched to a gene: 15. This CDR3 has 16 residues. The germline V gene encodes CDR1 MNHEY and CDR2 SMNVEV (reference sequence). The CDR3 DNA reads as TGTGCCAGCTTTACCACGACAGGGGCATACGCCTATGGCTACACCTTC. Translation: CASFTTTGAYAYGYTF.

CDR3 DNA: TGTGCCAGCAGCCACGGGGGAGGTGCTGAAGCTTTCTTT. It translates to CASSHGGGAEAFF. V gene TRBV3-1 (or the pseudogene TRBV3-2) combines with J gene TRBJ1-1; D is possibly TRBD1 (5 bases). Germline CDR1 reads LGHDT; CDR2 reads YNNKEL (reference sequence). CDR3 size: 13 residues. Trimming removed 3 bases at V and 6 bases at J, with 11 bases between.

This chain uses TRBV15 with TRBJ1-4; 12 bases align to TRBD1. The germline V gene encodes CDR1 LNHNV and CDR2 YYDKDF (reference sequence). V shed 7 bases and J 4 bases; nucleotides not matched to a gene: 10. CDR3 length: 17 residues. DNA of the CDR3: TGTGCCACCACCCCCGGGACAGGGGGCTACTTTAATGAAAAACTGTTTTTT. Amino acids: CATTPGTGGYFNEKLFF.

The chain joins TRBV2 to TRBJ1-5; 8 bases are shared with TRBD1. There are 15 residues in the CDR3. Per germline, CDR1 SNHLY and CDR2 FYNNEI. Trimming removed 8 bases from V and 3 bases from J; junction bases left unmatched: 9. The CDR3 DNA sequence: TGTGCCAGCCGCATTGGACAGGGAGACAATCAGCCCCAGCATTTT. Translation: CASRIGQGDNQPQHF.

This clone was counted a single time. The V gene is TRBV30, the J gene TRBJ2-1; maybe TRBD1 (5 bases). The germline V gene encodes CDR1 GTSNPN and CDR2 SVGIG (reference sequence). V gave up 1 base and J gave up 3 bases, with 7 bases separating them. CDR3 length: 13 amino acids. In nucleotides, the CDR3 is TGTGCCTGGAGTGGGACATTCTACAATGAGCAGTTCTTC. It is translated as CAWSGTFYNEQFF. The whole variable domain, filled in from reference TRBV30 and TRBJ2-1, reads SQTIHQWPATLVQPVGSPLSLECTVEGTSNPNLYWYRQAAGRGLQLLFYSVGIGQISSEVPQNLSASRPQDRQFILSSKKLLLSDSGFYLCAWSGTFYNEQFFGPGTRLTVL.

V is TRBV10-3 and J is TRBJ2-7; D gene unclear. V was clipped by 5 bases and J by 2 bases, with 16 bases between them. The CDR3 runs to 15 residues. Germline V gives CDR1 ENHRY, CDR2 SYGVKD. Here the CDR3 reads CAISRLDSGAYEQYF. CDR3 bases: TGTGCCATCAGTCGTCTAGATTCTGGAGCCTACGAGCAGTACTTC.

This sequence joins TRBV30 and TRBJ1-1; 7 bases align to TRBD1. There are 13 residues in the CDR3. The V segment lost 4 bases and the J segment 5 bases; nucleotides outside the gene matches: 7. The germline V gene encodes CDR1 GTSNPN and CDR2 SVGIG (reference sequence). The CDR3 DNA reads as TGTGCCTGGAATGTTCAGGGGGGAACTGAAGCTTTCTTT. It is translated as CAWNVQGGTEAFF. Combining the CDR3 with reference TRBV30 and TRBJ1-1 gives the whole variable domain SQTIHQWPATLVQPVGSPLSLECTVEGTSNPNLYWYRQAAGRGLQLLFYSVGIGQISSEVPQNLSASRPQDRQFILSSKKLLLSDSGFYLCAWNVQGGTEAFFGQGTRLTVV.

As DNA, the CDR3 is TGTGCCTGGAGCCCCGTTCGGGACACCATATATTTT. Encoded protein: CAWSPVRDTIYF. The V call is TRBV30, the J call TRBJ1-3; unclear D gene. The CDR3 extends over 12 amino acids. CDR1 is GTSNPN, CDR2 SVGIG, per germline (reference sequence). The V end was cut by 3 bases, the J end by 8 bases, with 11 bases between.

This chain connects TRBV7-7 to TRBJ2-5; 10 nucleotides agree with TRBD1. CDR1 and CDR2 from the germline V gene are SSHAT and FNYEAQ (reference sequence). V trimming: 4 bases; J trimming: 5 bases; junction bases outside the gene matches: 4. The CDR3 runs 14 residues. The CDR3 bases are TGTGCCAGCAGCTCCGGGACAGGGGATGAGACCCAGTACTTC. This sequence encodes CASSSGTGDETQYF.

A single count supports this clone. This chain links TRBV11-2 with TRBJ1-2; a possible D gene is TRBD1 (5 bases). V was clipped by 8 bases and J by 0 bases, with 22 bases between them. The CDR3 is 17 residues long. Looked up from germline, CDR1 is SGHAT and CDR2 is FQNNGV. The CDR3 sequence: CASLPRARGTSNYGYTF. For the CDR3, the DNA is TGTGCCAGCCTCCCCCGGGCCCGGGGGACCTCTAACTATGGCTACACCTTC.

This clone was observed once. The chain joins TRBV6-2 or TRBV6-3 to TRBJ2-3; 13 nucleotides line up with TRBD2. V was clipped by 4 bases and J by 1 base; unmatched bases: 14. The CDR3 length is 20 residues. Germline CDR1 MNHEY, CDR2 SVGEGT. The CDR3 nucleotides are TGTGCCAGCAGTTCCTACACGGGACTAGCGGGGATATCGGGCACAGATACGCAGTATTTT. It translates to CASSSYTGLAGISGTDTQYF.

The CDR3 sequence: CASSLGRQGRWNGYTF. The CDR3 DNA sequence: TGTGCCAGCAGCTTGGGGAGACAGGGGAGGTGGAATGGCTACACCTTC. The chain combines TRBV5-6 with TRBJ1-2; 8 bases fit TRBD1. With V trimmed by 0 bases and J by 6 bases, 10 bases remained unmatched. The CDR3 has 16 residues. From germline, CDR1 is SGHDT and CDR2 YYEEEE.

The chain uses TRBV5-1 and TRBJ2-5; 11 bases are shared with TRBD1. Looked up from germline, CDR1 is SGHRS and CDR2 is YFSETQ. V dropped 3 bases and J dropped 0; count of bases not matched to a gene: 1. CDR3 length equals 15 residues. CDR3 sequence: CASSSGQGDQETQYF. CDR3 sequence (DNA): TGCGCCAGCAGCTCGGGACAGGGGGACCAAGAGACCCAGTACTTC.

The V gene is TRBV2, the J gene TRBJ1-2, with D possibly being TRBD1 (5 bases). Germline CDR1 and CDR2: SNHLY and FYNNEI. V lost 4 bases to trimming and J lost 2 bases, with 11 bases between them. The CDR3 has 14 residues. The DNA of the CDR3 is TGTGCCAGCAGTGGGGACGGGGGGAACTATGGCTACACCTTC. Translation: CASSGDGGNYGYTF. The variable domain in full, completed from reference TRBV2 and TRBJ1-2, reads EPEVTQTPSHQVTQMGQEVILRCVPISNHLYFYWYRQILGQKVEFLVSFYNNEISEKSEIFDDQFSVERPDGSNFTLKIRSTKLEDSAMYFCASSGDGGNYGYTFGSGTRLTVV.

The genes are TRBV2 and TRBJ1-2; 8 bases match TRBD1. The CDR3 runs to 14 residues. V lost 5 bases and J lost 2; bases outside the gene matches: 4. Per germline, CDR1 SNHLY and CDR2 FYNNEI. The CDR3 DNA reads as TGTGCCAGCAGTATCGACAGGGGCAACTATGGCTACACCTTC. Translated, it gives CASSIDRGNYGYTF.

This CDR3 reads CATSDRTGGTDTQYF. The DNA for the CDR3 is TGTGCCACCAGTGATAGGACAGGGGGAACCGATACGCAGTATTTT. The V and J genes are TRBV24-1 and TRBJ2-3, with 10 bases matching TRBD1. This CDR3 comprises 15 residues. V shed 3 bases and J 6 bases; nucleotides not matched to a gene: 5. Per the germline V gene, CDR1 is KGHDR and CDR2 is SFDVKD.

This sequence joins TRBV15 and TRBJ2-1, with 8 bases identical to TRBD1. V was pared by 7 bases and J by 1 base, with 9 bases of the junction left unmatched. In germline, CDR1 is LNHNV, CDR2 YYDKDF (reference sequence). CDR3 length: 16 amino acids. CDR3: CATTARTGTSYNEQFF. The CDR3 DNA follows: TGTGCCACCACCGCGAGGACAGGGACATCCTACAATGAGCAGTTCTTC.